One sample yielded the 25 T cell receptor beta chains listed below, sequenced in a study of blood T cell repertoires in COVID-19. Data came from immunoSEQ multiplex PCR; TCRdb stores just in-frame clones and leaves some out. The sample records about 330,000 clones, roughly 85% being singletons. Sequenced input: peripheral blood. The receptors were sampled from a human donor in a cohort sampled during active COVID-19.

This clone showed up just once. The CDR3 region has the DNA TGTGCCAGCAGAGTGGGCCTGAACTATGGCTACACCTTC. Residues: CASRVGLNYGYTF. The gene calls are TRBV12-3 or TRBV12-4 and TRBJ1-2; D call uncertain. This CDR3 region has 13 residues. V dropped 6 bases and J dropped 2 bases, with 10 bases sitting between them.

This rearrangement joins TRBV9 to TRBJ2-7; tentative D call: TRBD1 (7 bases). In germline, CDR1 is SGDLS, CDR2 YYNGEE. CDR3 length: 14 amino acids. V gave up 4 bases and J gave up 1 base, with 12 bases separating them. CDR3 residues: CASSFRGDSYEQYF. CDR3 nucleotides: TGTGCCAGCAGCTTCAGGGGGGATTCCTACGAGCAGTACTTC.

The chain recombines TRBV5-6 with TRBJ1-6, with D unresolved. This CDR3 contains 14 residues. Germline V gene data show CDR1 as SGHDT and CDR2 as YYEEEE. Trimming pared 0 bases from V and 8 bases from J, leaving 9 bases between. The DNA of the CDR3 is TGTGCCAGCAGCTTGGGAGGTCATGATTCACCCCTCCACTTT. Protein: CASSLGGHDSPLHF.

The chain has TRBV6-1 and TRBJ1-1; a possible D gene is TRBD1 (5 bases). CDR3 length: 15 residues. Per germline, CDR1 MNHNS and CDR2 SASEGT. The ends were cut back, 1 base at V and 2 bases at J, with 11 bases in the middle. CDR3 nucleotides: TGTGCCAGCAGTGAAGTCGGGGGAGGAAACACTGAAGCTTTCTTT. Its protein is CASSEVGGGNTEAFF.

The chain joins TRBV7-8 to TRBJ2-2, with TRBD1 matching 8 bases. V lost 1 base to trimming and J lost 3 bases; unmatched junction nucleotides: 1. Germline V gene lookup returns CDR1 SGHVS and CDR2 FQNEAQ. CDR3 size: 15 residues. CDR3 in DNA: TGTGCCAGCAGCTTAGGGACAGGGTACACCGGGGAGCTGTTTTTT. Translated, it gives CASSLGTGYTGELFF.

The chain carries TRBV19 and TRBJ1-5; unclear D gene. Trimming shortened V by 4 bases and J by 11 bases, and 9 bases separated the two germline ends. Germline CDR1 is LNHDA and CDR2 is SQIVND (reference sequence). The CDR3 totals 11 residues. CDR3 nucleotide sequence: TGTGCCAGTAGTACCCCCTTGTCCCAGCATTTT. Protein product: CASSTPLSQHF.

The chain is built from TRBV14 and TRBJ2-3; the match to TRBD1 covers 8 bases. This CDR3 spans 14 amino acids. V shed 8 bases, J shed 2 bases, and the junction held 6 bases outside the gene matches. Germline values: CDR1 SGHDN, CDR2 FVKESK. For the CDR3, the DNA is TGTGCCAGCGGACAGGGACCCAACACAGATACGCAGTATTTT. This sequence encodes CASGQGPNTDTQYF.

The chain carries TRBV20-1 and TRBJ2-7; 7 bases line up with TRBD1. Germline V gene data show CDR1 as DFQATT and CDR2 as SNEGSKA (reference sequence). The CDR3 runs 15 residues. Losses at the gene ends were 3 bases for V and 0 bases for J; bases not matched to a gene: 8. Written as DNA, the CDR3 is TGCAGTGCTAGTCCGGGACAGAGAAGCTCCTACGAGCAGTACTTC. It translates to CSASPGQRSSYEQYF.

The V gene is TRBV5-1, the J gene TRBJ1-1; TRBD1 matches 8 bases. Germline V gene lookup returns CDR1 SGHRS and CDR2 YFSETQ. CDR3 length equals 16 residues. The J segment lost 2 bases and the V segment lost 0 bases, leaving 6 bases of the junction unmatched. This chain's CDR3 is CASSLGTGKGNTEAFF. CDR3 nucleotides: TGCGCCAGCAGCTTGGGGACAGGGAAGGGAAACACTGAAGCTTTCTTT. Full variable domain (outside the CDR3, taken from reference TRBV5-1 and TRBJ1-1): KAGVTQTPRYLIKTRGQQVTLSCSPISGHRSVSWYQQTPGQGLQFLFEYFSETQRNKGNFPGRFSGRQFSNSRSEMNVSTLELGDSALYLCASSLGTGKGNTEAFFGQGTRLTVV.

The genes are TRBV7-3 and TRBJ2-2; unclear D gene. The CDR3 sequence is 15 residues long. The germline V and J ends were trimmed by 0 bases and 2 bases, with 7 bases remaining between them. Per germline, CDR1 SGHTA and CDR2 FQGTGA. In DNA, the CDR3 is TGTGCCAGCAGCTTAACCCCGACAAACACCGGGGAGCTGTTTTTT. Translating it yields CASSLTPTNTGELFF.

J is TRBJ2-1 and V is TRBV3-1 (or the pseudogene TRBV3-2); D is perhaps TRBD2 (6 bases). Trimming took 4 bases from V and 6 from J, leaving 13 bases between them. This CDR3 is 14 amino acids long. Germline values: CDR1 LGHDT, CDR2 YNNKEL (reference sequence). The CDR3 is CASSPRVSGNEQFF. In nucleotides, the CDR3 is TGTGCCAGCAGCCCTCGTGTTAGCGGCAATGAGCAGTTCTTC.

The chain couples TRBV5-3 to TRBJ2-2, with unresolved D. TRBV5-3 is noted as an ORF with a role that remains uncertain. Deletions cut 3 bases from V and 4 bases from J, with 31 bases between. The CDR3 totals 21 residues. The DNA of the CDR3 is TGTGCCAGAAGCTCGCCCACCGACTGGCTCCCTGACCACAAAGTCACCGGGGAGCTGTTTTTT. Its protein is CARSSPTDWLPDHKVTGELFF.

With respect to this clone: In the same sample, other DNA sequences code for this CDR3. This chain connects TRBV12-3 or TRBV12-4 to TRBJ1-2; possible D gene TRBD1, 6 bases. V was shortened by 6 bases and J by 5 bases, with 10 bases between the two germline ends. The CDR3 spans 12 residues. The CDR3 protein is CASRSRGYGYTF. The CDR3 DNA follows: TGTGCCAGCAGAAGCAGGGGTTATGGCTACACCTTC.

V usage is TRBV5-6 and J usage is TRBJ1-1, with a tentative D call TRBD1 (5 bases). V lost 4 bases to trimming and J lost 8 bases, with 21 bases between them. Per germline, CDR1 SGHDT and CDR2 YYEEEE. The CDR3 covers 15 residues. CDR3 nucleotide sequence: TGTGCCAGCAGCCCCGACAGACTGCCGACTCCCGAAGCTTTCTTT. It yields the protein CASSPDRLPTPEAFF.

The chain combines TRBV30 with TRBJ1-3; no firm D call. The length of the CDR3 is 13 residues. CDR1 GTSNPN and CDR2 SVGIG come from the germline V gene (reference sequence). V lost 5 bases and J 4 bases, leaving 12 bases between the germline ends. The CDR3 DNA sequence: TGTGCCTGGTGGCGGGCCAGGGGAAACACCATATATTTT. Protein sequence: CAWWRARGNTIYF.

The chain employs TRBV19 and TRBJ1-1; D is unclear. CDR1 is LNHDA, CDR2 SQIVND, per germline (reference sequence). With 3 bases removed from V and 7 bases from J, the gap between germline ends came to 9 bases. The length of the CDR3 is 12 residues. CDR3 DNA sequence: TGTGCCAGTAGTATTGGCGGAGGTGAAGCTTTCTTT. Protein sequence: CASSIGGGEAFF.

V is TRBV5-8 and J is TRBJ1-1; possible D gene TRBD1, 5 bases. The CDR3 runs 15 residues. Per the germline V gene, CDR1 is SGHTS and CDR2 is YDEGEE. Trimming removed 4 bases from V and 4 bases from J, with 17 bases in between. The CDR3 reads CASSPGLGDFTEAFF. CDR3 DNA: TGTGCCAGCAGCCCAGGGTTAGGAGACTTCACTGAAGCTTTCTTT.

The chain combines TRBV24-1 with TRBJ2-2; 10 bases align to TRBD1. J lost 4 bases, V lost 3 bases, and 10 bases had no gene match. The CDR3 covers 18 residues. Per germline, CDR1 KGHDR and CDR2 SFDVKD. CDR3 amino acids: CATSDNPTGGSGTGELFF. The CDR3 DNA sequence: TGTGCCACCAGTGATAACCCGACAGGGGGCTCTGGCACCGGGGAGCTGTTTTTT.

J is TRBJ1-2 and V is TRBV7-9, with unresolved D. Germline V gives CDR1 SEHNR, CDR2 FQNEAQ (reference sequence). Trimming pared 3 bases from V and 3 bases from J, leaving 11 bases between. The CDR3 consists of 14 residues. The CDR3 sequence: CASSFSGVDYGYTF. Here the CDR3 DNA reads TGTGCCAGCAGCTTCTCCGGGGTGGACTATGGCTACACCTTC.

The rearrangement links TRBV4-1 to TRBJ1-2, with unresolved D. CDR1 is MGHRA and CDR2 is YSYEKL in the germline V gene. The V end was cut by 1 base, the J end by 4 bases, with 10 bases between. The CDR3 has 14 amino acids. In DNA form, the CDR3 reads TGCGCCAGCAGCCAAGGAGGAACTTTCTATGGCTACACCTTC. Amino acid sequence: CASSQGGTFYGYTF.

V is TRBV6-6 and J is TRBJ1-6; a possible D gene is TRBD1 (5 bases). The V gene's germline CDR1 is MNHNY and CDR2 SVGAGI (reference sequence). The CDR3 spans 14 residues. Trimming removed 0 bases from V and 6 bases from J, with 6 bases in between. The CDR3 sequence: CASSYSTANSPLHF. The DNA for the CDR3 is TGTGCCAGCAGTTACTCGACAGCTAATTCACCCCTCCACTTT.

The chain employs TRBV15 and TRBJ1-5, with D maybe TRBD1 (6 bases). The CDR3 consists of 14 residues. V was clipped by 2 bases and J by 4 bases, with 9 bases between them. Germline loops: CDR1 LNHNV, CDR2 YYDKDF (reference sequence). DNA for the CDR3: TGTGCCACCAGCAGAAGGACAGATAATCAGCCCCAGCATTTT. Protein product: CATSRRTDNQPQHF.

This clone was observed once. The chain employs TRBV28 and TRBJ2-7; TRBD1 matches 7 bases. This CDR3 is built from 15 residues. The germline V gene encodes CDR1 MDHEN and CDR2 SYDVKM. The V gene end was trimmed by 5 bases and the J gene end by 4 bases; junction bases not matched to a gene: 11. The CDR3 spells CASSIDRETGYEQYF. Written as DNA, the CDR3 is TGTGCCAGCAGTATCGACAGGGAGACGGGGTACGAGCAGTACTTC.

The rearrangement uses TRBV19 and TRBJ1-1, with 9 bases aligning to TRBD1. CDR3 length equals 13 residues. Germline loops: CDR1 LNHDA, CDR2 SQIVND (reference sequence). With 7 bases clipped from V and 5 bases from J, the junction kept 5 bases outside the gene matches. The CDR3 DNA is TGTGCCAGTAAGGGGACAGGGATAACTGAAGCTTTCTTT. It specifies CASKGTGITEAFF.

The V call is TRBV6-5, the J call TRBJ2-6, with D possibly being TRBD2 (5 bases). Germline CDR1 MNHEY, CDR2 SVGAGI. Trimming left V 6 bases short and J 0 bases short, with 9 bases between. The CDR3 sequence is 15 residues long. Here the CDR3 reads CASSDYTSGANVLTF. For the CDR3, the DNA is TGTGCCAGCAGCGACTACACCTCTGGGGCCAACGTCCTGACTTTC.